This paragraph covers one TCR beta chain sequence. The antigen is unknown. The data stem from a study of T cell responses to AZD1222 COVID-19 vaccine. Study observations and caveats: Only a handful of people who got AZD1222 tested seropositive at baseline. Repertoires were collected only later (after the peak T cell response had occurred). Clonal diversity may have been underestimated in mostly white British donors. Mapped onto spike, vaccine-associated CD4 TCRs spanned it and were dominant at 160-218 and 743-854.

The V gene end was trimmed by 8 bases and the J gene end by 5 bases; junction bases not matched to a gene: 9. This CDR3 is built from 15 residues. In germline, CDR1 is SNHLY, CDR2 FYNNEI. Clones were read by immunoSEQ multiplex PCR, and TCRdb kept only the in-frame ones, dropping some. The sample holds approximately 170,000 clones, approximately 92% seen once. The clonotype originates from an adult in good health. The source was peripheral blood, collected on day 0 of AZD1222 vaccination. This sequence joins TRBV2 and TRBJ1-6; 7 bases are a match to TRBD1. The CDR3 bases are TGTGCCAGCCGAGCCACAGGGGCGGATAATTCACCCCTCCACTTT. Its protein is CASRATGADNSPLHF.